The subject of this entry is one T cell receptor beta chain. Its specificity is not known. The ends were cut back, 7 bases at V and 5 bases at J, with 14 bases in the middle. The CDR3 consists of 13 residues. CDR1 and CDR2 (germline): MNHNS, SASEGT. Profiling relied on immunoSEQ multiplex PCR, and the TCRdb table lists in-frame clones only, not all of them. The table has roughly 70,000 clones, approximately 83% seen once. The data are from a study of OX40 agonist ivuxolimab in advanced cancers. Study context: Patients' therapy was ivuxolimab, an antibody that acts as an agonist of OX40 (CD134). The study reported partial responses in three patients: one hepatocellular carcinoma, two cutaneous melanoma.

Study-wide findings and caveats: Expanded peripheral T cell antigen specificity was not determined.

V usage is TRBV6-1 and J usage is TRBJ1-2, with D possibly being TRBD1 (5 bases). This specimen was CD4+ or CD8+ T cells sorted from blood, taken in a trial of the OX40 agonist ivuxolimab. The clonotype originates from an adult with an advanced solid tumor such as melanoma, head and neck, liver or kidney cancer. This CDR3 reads CASTQNGQYGYTF. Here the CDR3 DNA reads TGTGCCAGCACCCAAAATGGACAATATGGCTACACCTTC.